These T cell receptor beta chains were read from a single sample in a study of response to subunit inactivated influenza vaccine. Each CDR3 protein gets one entry after TCRdb re-called the RT-PCR reads with MiXCR. The repertoire holds a few hundred thousand distinct CDR3 sequences, with around 15% as singletons. The sample consisted of PBMCs from blood, taken 11 to 12 days after vaccination. Receptor source: a man in his fifties or sixties who received an inactivated influenza vaccine. Both conserved end residues are part of each CDR3. A D gene is named only where the DNA matches it firmly. Clone size is given for some rows only: seen once, a few or many times, or a class if the clone is expanded.

d_gene: -
abundance: many
len: 14
v_gene: TRBV7-2
j_gene: TRBJ2-1
CDR3aa: CASSLIRELNEQFF
CDR3nt: TGTGCCAGCAGCTTAATTAGGGAACTCAATGAGCAGTTCTTC

d_gene: -
abundance: few
len: 15
v_gene: TRBV24-1
j_gene: TRBJ2-1
CDR3aa: CATSDFGRTHNEQFF
CDR3nt: TGTGCCACCAGTGATTTTGGCCGAACCCACAATGAGCAGTTCTTC

d_gene: -
abundance: -
len: 14
v_gene: TRBV7-2
j_gene: TRBJ2-7
CDR3aa: CASSLGIRVGQQYF
CDR3nt: TGTGCCAGCAGCTTAGGTATCCGGGTAGGTCAACAGTACTTC

d_gene: TRBD1
abundance: -
len: 17
v_gene: TRBV7-2
j_gene: TRBJ2-3
CDR3aa: CASSSSGGYWGTDTQYF
CDR3nt: TGTGCCAGCAGCTCTTCAGGGGGCTATTGGGGCACAGATACGCAGTATTTT

d_gene: TRBD1
abundance: -
len: 16
v_gene: TRBV12-3/TRBV12-4
j_gene: TRBJ1-5
CDR3aa: CASSLGGQGAYQPQHF
CDR3nt: TGTGCCAGCAGTCTGGGGGGACAGGGGGCATATCAGCCCCAGCATTTT

d_gene: -
abundance: few
len: 14
v_gene: TRBV10-3
j_gene: TRBJ2-3
CDR3aa: CAISWDSPTDTQYF
CDR3nt: TGTGCCATCAGTTGGGACTCCCCCACAGATACGCAGTATTTT

d_gene: TRBD2
abundance: many
len: 14
v_gene: TRBV2
j_gene: TRBJ2-1
CDR3aa: CASALAGAYNEQFF
CDR3nt: TGTGCCTCTGCACTAGCGGGTGCCTACAATGAGCAGTTCTTC

d_gene: -
abundance: -
len: 15
v_gene: TRBV15
j_gene: TRBJ2-5
CDR3aa: CATSRDNKNQETQYF
CDR3nt: TGTGCCACCAGCAGAGATAATAAGAACCAAGAGACCCAGTACTTC

d_gene: -
abundance: few
len: 13
v_gene: TRBV20-1
j_gene: TRBJ2-5
CDR3aa: CSASSGYLETQYF
CDR3nt: TGCAGTGCTTCCTCGGGGTACTTAGAGACCCAGTACTTC

d_gene: -
abundance: -
len: 14
v_gene: TRBV4-2
j_gene: TRBJ2-2
CDR3aa: CASSLPGITGELFF
CDR3nt: TGTGCCAGCAGCCTCCCTGGTATCACCGGGGAGCTGTTTTTT

d_gene: -
abundance: -
len: 15
v_gene: TRBV28
j_gene: TRBJ2-3
CDR3aa: CASSLFTVRVDTQYF
CDR3nt: TGTGCCAGCAGTTTATTCACCGTCCGAGTAGATACGCAGTATTTT

d_gene: TRBD2
abundance: -
len: 20
v_gene: TRBV6-2/TRBV6-3
j_gene: TRBJ2-4
CDR3aa: CASKLQAGGGTSGRRNIQYF
CDR3nt: TGTGCCAGCAAGTTACAGGCAGGTGGCGGGACTAGCGGGAGACGGAACATTCAGTACTTC

d_gene: -
abundance: -
len: 13
v_gene: TRBV9
j_gene: TRBJ2-2
CDR3aa: CASSVPNTGELFF
CDR3nt: TGTGCCAGCAGCGTTCCCAACACCGGGGAGCTGTTTTTT

d_gene: -
abundance: many
len: 15
v_gene: TRBV4-2
j_gene: TRBJ1-1
CDR3aa: CASSQEDMPNTEAFF
CDR3nt: TGTGCCAGCAGCCAAGAAGACATGCCGAACACTGAAGCTTTCTTT

d_gene: TRBD2
abundance: -
len: 15
v_gene: TRBV27
j_gene: TRBJ2-3
CDR3aa: CASSLSGGPLDTQYF
CDR3nt: TGTGCCAGCAGTTTATCGGGAGGGCCGCTGGATACGCAGTATTTT

d_gene: -
abundance: many
len: 18
v_gene: TRBV20-1
j_gene: TRBJ2-1
CDR3aa: CSARGDRVAASSYNEQFF
CDR3nt: TGCAGTGCTAGAGGGGACCGGGTGGCGGCGAGCTCCTACAATGAGCAGTTCTTC

d_gene: -
abundance: few
len: 12
v_gene: TRBV6-2/TRBV6-3
j_gene: TRBJ2-5
CDR3aa: CAGGRVGGAKYF
CDR3nt: TGTGCCGGCGGACGTGTCGGGGGAGCTAAGTACTTC